The TCR beta chain under discussion was sequenced for a study of blood T cell repertoires in COVID-19 (dated by TCRdb to about 2020). The study in broad terms: The collaborator samples originated in the United States, Italy and Spain and spanned the acute and convalescent phases of COVID-19. The prospective study material was composed of cDNA or gDNA derived from T cells, B-cell-depleted T cells, or PBMCs. Subjects who had been exposed to COVID-19, were actively infected with it, or had recovered from it provided the deeply sampled blood TCRbeta repertoires that made up the dataset. The repertoires were released in a freely available public database intended as a resource for research on the immune response to SARS-CoV-2. The samples were drawn from the first 160 participants of the ongoing ImmuneRACE study and from 950 to 1,500 subjects provided by 6 global collaborators. Sample metadata almost always included a de-identified subject ID, COVID-19 status, age in years and sex. Where available, HLA class I and class II types were obtained from metadata supplied by the sample provider rather than from assay-based typing. Study-level results and caveats: The amount of clinical and demographic metadata varied by source and participant and was provided uncurated.

TCRbeta CDR3 regions were amplified from genomic DNA by means of the immunoSEQ Assay, a bias-controlled multiplex PCR. For the original study's pipeline: The number of nucleated cells in each sample was estimated from the amplification of reference gene primers within the assay. Sequence reads were collapsed and filtered to measure the absolute abundance of every unique TCRbeta CDR3 rearrangement. For each sample, productive Simpson clonality was calculated as the square root of Simpson's diversity index across productive rearrangements. This immuneACCESS table, as held by TCRdb, lists in-frame sequences with V and J called but not all clones. Of the missing ones, under half trace to an unresolved V gene in checked studies; the others have no known cause. That table furnishes V, J and clone size, whereas the DNA furnished D and trimming. The sample table shows hundreds of thousands of clones, and about 88% are seen once. 1.3% of the sample is held by the ten biggest clonotypes.

CDR3 length: 12 amino acids, cysteine to phenylalanine. Only CDR3 DNA remains: 36 bases, in frame from the first base. The germline ends are 9 bases apart after V is trimmed by 6 bases and J by 5 bases. Based on the germline V gene, the CDR1 and CDR2 sequences are MDHEN and SYDVKM. The collaborating institutions used their own protocols to collect whole blood in K2EDTA tubes. For TCRbeta analysis, collaborator samples were shipped as frozen whole blood, as isolated PBMCs, or as DNA extracted from either sample type. This clone came up a few times. What antigen it recognizes has not been identified. Per-base quality was not reported, and no clone a single base away is much larger than it.

The V and J genes are TRBV28 and TRBJ2-3, with a tentative D gene TRBD1 over 6 matching bases. This sequence was found in a man aged 70-80 years with acute or convalescent COVID-19. The sample comprised peripheral blood. CDR3 region: CASREQGDTQYF. In nucleotide form, the sequence is TGTGCCAGCAGGGAACAGGGAGATACGCAGTATTTT.